The clone carrying this T cell receptor (beta chain) was observed a few times. Its antigen is currently unknown. TCRdb re-called the reads with MiXCR, one entry per CDR3 protein. The repertoire holds 350,000 to 550,000 distinct CDR3 sequences, 30% to 40% seen once, with roughly 15% in the top ten. The CDR3 spans 15 residues. Germline values: CDR1 SGHDT, CDR2 YYEEEE. V dropped 0 bases and J dropped 0 bases, with 7 bases sitting between them. This sample stems from a study of T cell repertoires in cytomegalovirus infection. The overall study: A matching HLA type, together with CMV infection, was signaled by public TCR beta signatures.

Study results and limitations: What dominated the ex vivo response were HLA-C-restricted CMV-specific TCR beta clonotypes.

This receptor was taken from a human donor in good health (CMV status not recorded). Some clones in this sample may be carry-over from other donors' samples. This chain uses TRBV5-6 with TRBJ1-3; tentatively, D is TRBD1 (5 bases). Input material: PBMCs. CDR3 loop: CASSLVGVSGNTIYF. In DNA, the CDR3 is TGTGCCAGCAGCTTGGTAGGGGTCTCTGGAAACACCATATATTTT. The full variable domain, with the rest looked up from reference TRBV5-6 and TRBJ1-3, is DAGVTQSPTHLIKTRGQQVTLRCSPKSGHDTVSWYQQALGQGPQFIFQYYEEEERQRGNFPDRFSGHQFPNYSSELNVNALLLGDSALYLCASSLVGVSGNTIYFGEGSWLTVV.